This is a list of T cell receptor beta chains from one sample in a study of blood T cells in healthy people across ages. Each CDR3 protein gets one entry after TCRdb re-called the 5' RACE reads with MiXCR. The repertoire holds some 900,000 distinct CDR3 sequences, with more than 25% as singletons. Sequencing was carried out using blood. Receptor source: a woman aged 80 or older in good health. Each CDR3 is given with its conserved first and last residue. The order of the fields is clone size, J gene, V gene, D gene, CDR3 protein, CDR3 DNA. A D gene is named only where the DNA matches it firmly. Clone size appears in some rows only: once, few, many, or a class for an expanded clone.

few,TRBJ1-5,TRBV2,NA,CASSEPRGPNQPQHF,TGTGCCAGCAGTGAACCTCGGGGTCCAAATCAGCCCCAGCATTTT
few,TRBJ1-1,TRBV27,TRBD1,CASSFWRPRPKDRVAEAFF,TGTGCCAGCAGTTTTTGGCGTCCCCGCCCAAAGGACAGGGTGGCTGAAGCTTTCTTT
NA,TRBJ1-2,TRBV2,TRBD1,CASSIRDRVLYGYTF,TGTGCCAGCAGTATCCGGGACAGAGTCCTTTATGGCTACACCTTC
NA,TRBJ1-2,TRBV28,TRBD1,CASSLSGRGQYGYTF,TGTGCCAGCAGTTTATCAGGAAGGGGACAGTATGGCTACACCTTC
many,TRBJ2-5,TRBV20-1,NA,CSANLGAGAETQYF,TGCAGTGCTAATCTGGGGGCGGGGGCAGAGACCCAGTACTTC
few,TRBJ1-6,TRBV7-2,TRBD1,CASSTRQGSNSPLHF,TGTGCCAGCAGCACACGACAGGGAAGTAATTCACCCCTCCACTTT
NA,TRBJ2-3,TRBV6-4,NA,CASSDSGGSDTDTQYF,TGTGCCAGCAGTGACTCTGGCGGCAGCGACACAGATACGCAGTATTTT
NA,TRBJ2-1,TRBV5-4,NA,CASSWAAASSYNEQFF,TGTGCCAGCAGCTGGGCAGCTGCTAGCTCCTACAATGAGCAGTTCTTC
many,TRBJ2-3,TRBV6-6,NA,CASSYSYTDTQYF,TGTGCCAGCAGTTACTCCTACACAGATACGCAGTATTTT
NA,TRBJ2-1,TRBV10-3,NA,CAISEAGESPLGVDEQFF,TGTGCCATCAGTGAAGCCGGGGAATCACCTCTCGGAGTGGATGAGCAGTTCTTC
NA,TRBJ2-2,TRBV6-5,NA,CASSYGGLDTGELFF,TGTGCCAGCAGTTACGGGGGATTGGACACCGGGGAGCTGTTTTTT
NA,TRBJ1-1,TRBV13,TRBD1,CASSPAGTGRTEAFF,TGTGCCAGCAGCCCAGCCGGGACAGGGAGGACTGAAGCTTTCTTT
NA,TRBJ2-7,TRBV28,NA,CASSFSGHRTIGQYF,TGTGCCAGCAGTTTCTCGGGACACCGAACGATCGGGCAGTACTTC
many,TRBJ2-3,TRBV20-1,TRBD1,CSASETGFGDTQYF,TGCAGCGCCTCAGAGACAGGGTTTGGAGATACGCAGTATTTT
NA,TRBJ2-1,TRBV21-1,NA,CASSNGDRERYEQFF,TGTGCCAGCAGCAACGGGGACAGAGAACGCTATGAGCAGTTCTTC
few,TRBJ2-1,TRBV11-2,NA,CASSLDLGSYNEQFF,TGTGCCAGCAGCTTAGATCTGGGATCCTACAATGAGCAGTTCTTC
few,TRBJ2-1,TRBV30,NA,CAWSPQALGNEQFF,TGTGCCTGGAGCCCACAGGCCCTAGGTAATGAGCAGTTCTTC
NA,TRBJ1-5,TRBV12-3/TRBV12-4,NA,CASRHLNQPQHF,TGTGCCAGCAGGCACCTGAATCAGCCCCAGCATTTT
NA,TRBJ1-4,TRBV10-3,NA,CAISEPEGFWFF,TGTGCCATCAGTGAGCCCGAGGGTTTTTGGTTTTTT
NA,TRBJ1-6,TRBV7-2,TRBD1,CASRPQGEGSPLHF,TGTGCCAGCAGGCCACAGGGGGAGGGATCACCCCTCCACTTT
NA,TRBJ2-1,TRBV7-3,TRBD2,CASSFAAGNSDEQFF,TGTGCCAGCAGCTTTGCAGCGGGGAATAGCGATGAGCAGTTCTTC
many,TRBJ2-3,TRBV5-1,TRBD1,CASSLEGQARYTDTQYF,TGCGCCAGCAGCTTGGAAGGACAGGCCCGCTACACAGATACGCAGTATTTT
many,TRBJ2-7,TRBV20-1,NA,CSVIGASAAYEQYF,TGCAGTGTTATAGGGGCATCAGCAGCCTACGAGCAGTACTTC
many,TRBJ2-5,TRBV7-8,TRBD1,CASSPDRVGGETQYF,TGTGCCAGCAGCCCGGACAGGGTTGGAGGAGAGACCCAGTACTTC